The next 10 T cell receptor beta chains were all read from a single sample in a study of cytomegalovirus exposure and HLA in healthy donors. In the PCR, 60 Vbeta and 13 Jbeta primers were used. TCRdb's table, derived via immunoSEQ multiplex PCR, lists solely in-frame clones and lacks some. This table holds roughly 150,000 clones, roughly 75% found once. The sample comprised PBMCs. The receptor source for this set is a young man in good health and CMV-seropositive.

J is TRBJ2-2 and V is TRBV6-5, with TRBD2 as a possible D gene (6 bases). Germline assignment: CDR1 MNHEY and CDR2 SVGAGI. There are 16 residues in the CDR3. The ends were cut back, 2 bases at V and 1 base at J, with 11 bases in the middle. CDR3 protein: CASSYTGTVNTGELFF. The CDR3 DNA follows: TGTGCCAGCAGTTACACCGGGACTGTGAACACCGGGGAGCTGTTTTTT.

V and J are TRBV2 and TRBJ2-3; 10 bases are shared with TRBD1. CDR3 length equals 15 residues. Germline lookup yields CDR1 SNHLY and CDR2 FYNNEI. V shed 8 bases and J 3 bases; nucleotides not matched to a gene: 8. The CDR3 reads CASSGQGGRTDTQYF. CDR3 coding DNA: TGTGCCAGCTCCGGACAGGGGGGGCGGACAGATACGCAGTATTTT.

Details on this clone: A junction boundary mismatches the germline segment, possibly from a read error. CDR3 coding DNA: TGTGCCAGCAGCTTAGTCGCCAACAGCGGGGAGCTGTTTTTT. Its translation is CASSLVANSGELFF. The chain has TRBV11-3 and TRBJ2-2; D is unclear. Germline lookup yields CDR1 SGHNT and CDR2 YENEEA. The length of the CDR3 is 14 residues.

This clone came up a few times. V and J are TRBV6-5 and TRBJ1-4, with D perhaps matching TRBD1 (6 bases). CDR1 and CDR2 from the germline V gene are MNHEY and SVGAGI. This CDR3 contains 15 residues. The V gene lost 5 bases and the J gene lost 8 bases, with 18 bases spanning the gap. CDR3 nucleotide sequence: TGTGCCAGCAGTCCGCTCAGGGGAGTAAACGAAAAACTGTTTTTT. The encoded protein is CASSPLRGVNEKLFF.

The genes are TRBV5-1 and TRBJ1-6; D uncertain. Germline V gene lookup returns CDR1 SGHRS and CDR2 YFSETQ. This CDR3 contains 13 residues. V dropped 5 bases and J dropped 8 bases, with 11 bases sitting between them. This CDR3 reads CASRRGWDSPLHF. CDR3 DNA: TGCGCCAGCAGGCGAGGTTGGGATTCACCCCTCCACTTT. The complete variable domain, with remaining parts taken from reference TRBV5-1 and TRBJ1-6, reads KAGVTQTPRYLIKTRGQQVTLSCSPISGHRSVSWYQQTPGQGLQFLFEYFSETQRNKGNFPGRFSGRQFSNSRSEMNVSTLELGDSALYLCASRRGWDSPLHFGNGTRLTVT.

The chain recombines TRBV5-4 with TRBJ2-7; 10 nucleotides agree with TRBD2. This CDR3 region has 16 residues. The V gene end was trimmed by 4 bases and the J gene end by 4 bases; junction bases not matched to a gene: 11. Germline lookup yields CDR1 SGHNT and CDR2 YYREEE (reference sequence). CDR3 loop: CASSVPSGGRIYEQYF. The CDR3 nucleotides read TGTGCCAGCAGCGTGCCTAGCGGGGGCAGGATTTACGAGCAGTACTTC.

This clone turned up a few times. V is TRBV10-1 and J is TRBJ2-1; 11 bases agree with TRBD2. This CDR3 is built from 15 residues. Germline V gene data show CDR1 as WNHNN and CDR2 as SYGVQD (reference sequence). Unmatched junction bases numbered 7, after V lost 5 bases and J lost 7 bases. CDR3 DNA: TGCGCCAGCAGTTATAGCGGGAGGGCCATAAATGAGCAGTTCTTC. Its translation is CASSYSGRAINEQFF.

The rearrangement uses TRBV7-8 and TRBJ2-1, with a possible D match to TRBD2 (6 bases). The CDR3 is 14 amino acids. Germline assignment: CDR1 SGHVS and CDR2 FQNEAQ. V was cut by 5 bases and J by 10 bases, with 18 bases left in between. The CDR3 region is CASSPGTAFGEQFF. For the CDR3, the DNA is TGTGCCAGCAGCCCCGGGACTGCGTTTGGGGAGCAGTTCTTC.

CDR3 loop: CASSAGGGGDEQYF. CDR3 sequence (DNA): TGCGCCAGCTCGGCGGGGGGTGGGGGCGACGAGCAGTACTTC. The chain joins TRBV10-1 to TRBJ2-7; TRBD2 matches at 8 bases. Looked up from germline, CDR1 is WNHNN and CDR2 is SYGVQD (reference sequence). V dropped 8 bases and J dropped 5; count of bases not matched to a gene: 11. The CDR3 spans 14 residues.

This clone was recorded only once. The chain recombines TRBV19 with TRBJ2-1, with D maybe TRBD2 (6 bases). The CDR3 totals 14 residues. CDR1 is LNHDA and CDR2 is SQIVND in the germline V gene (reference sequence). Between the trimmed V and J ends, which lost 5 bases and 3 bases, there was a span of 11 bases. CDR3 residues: CASSSRGDYNEQFF. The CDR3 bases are TGTGCCAGTAGTTCGCGGGGTGACTACAATGAGCAGTTCTTC.